This T cell receptor (beta chain) was captured in a study of T-cell reconstitution after alpha-beta-depleted transplantation in children. Study-level results: Among T cells one year after transplant, newly produced cells accounted for most counts and diversity. TCRbeta diversity was high at day 60 in some patients (a result of surviving recipient T cells and thymic progenitors). Reports say that about two months after transplant, the alpha-beta T cells came out of several hundred graft clones that had expanded.

The germline gives CDR1 MDHEN, CDR2 SYDVKM. The CDR3 consists of 13 residues. V dropped 7 bases and J dropped 6 bases, with 15 bases sitting between them. Unique molecular identifiers were used to barcode this TCRbeta library. TCRdb re-called the PCR reads with MiXCR, one entry per CDR3 protein. The table includes 600,000 to 800,000 distinct CDR3 sequences, around 14% detected once. About this clonotype: Its antigen is undetermined.

V gene TRBV28 combines with J gene TRBJ1-2, with a weak D call TRBD1 (6 bases). This clonotype was obtained from a girl aged 2-15 years with congenital amegakaryocytic thrombocytopenia, due to receive a stem cell transplant. The specimen comprised PBMCs, sampled before TCRalphabeta/CD19-depleted stem cell transplant. The CDR3 spells CASTLSGADGYTF. Written as DNA, the CDR3 is TGTGCCAGCACTCTATCGGGGGCGGATGGCTACACCTTC.